Listed below are T cell receptor beta chains from one sample, sequenced in a study of T-cell memory formation after mild COVID-19. TCRdb called the 5' RACE reads again in MiXCR, with one record for every CDR3 protein. The data hold approximately 250,000 distinct CDR3 sequences, with 16% observed a single time. Input material: PBMCs or a T cell subset sorted from them (not recorded which). These receptors were collected from a young man who had mild COVID-19 (a few samples of this study predate the infection). Cell type and time point are not known. Each CDR3 is given with its conserved first and last residue. Fields, in order: V gene, clone size, D gene, J gene, CDR3 protein, CDR3 DNA. The D gene is left open where the match is weak. Only part of the rows carry a size: once, few, many, or a class if the clone is expanded.

v_call: TRBV20-1; clone_size: once; d_call: TRBD1; j_call: TRBJ1-2; cdr3_aa: CSAGTGGDYGYTF; cdr3_nt: TGCAGTGCTGGGACAGGGGGAGACTATGGCTACACCTTC
v_call: TRBV6-2/TRBV6-3; clone_size: NA; d_call: NA; j_call: TRBJ1-5; cdr3_aa: CASSYYRVGQPQHF; cdr3_nt: TGTGCCAGCAGTTATTACAGGGTTGGGCAGCCCCAGCATTTT
v_call: TRBV6-5; clone_size: few; d_call: NA; j_call: TRBJ2-2; cdr3_aa: CASSPPGRGTGELFF; cdr3_nt: TGTGCCAGCAGTCCACCCGGTCGAGGCACCGGGGAGCTGTTTTTT
v_call: TRBV6-2/TRBV6-3; clone_size: few; d_call: NA; j_call: TRBJ2-4; cdr3_aa: CASSYAWDIRAKNIQYF; cdr3_nt: TGTGCCAGCAGTTACGCTTGGGACATACGAGCCAAAAACATTCAGTACTTC
v_call: TRBV12-3/TRBV12-4; clone_size: NA; d_call: NA; j_call: TRBJ2-3; cdr3_aa: CASSLAQGEGTQYF; cdr3_nt: TGTGCCAGCAGTTTGGCTCAGGGAGAAGGTACGCAGTATTTT
v_call: TRBV5-6; clone_size: NA; d_call: NA; j_call: TRBJ1-2; cdr3_aa: CASSAWQAGSYGYTF; cdr3_nt: TGTGCCAGCAGCGCCTGGCAGGCAGGGAGCTATGGCTACACCTTC
v_call: TRBV28; clone_size: few; d_call: NA; j_call: TRBJ2-2; cdr3_aa: CASSPPQELAGELFF; cdr3_nt: TGTGCCAGCAGTCCACCCCAGGAATTGGCCGGGGAGCTGTTTTTT
v_call: TRBV20-1; clone_size: few; d_call: NA; j_call: TRBJ1-4; cdr3_aa: CSARAPSTNEKLFF; cdr3_nt: TGCAGTGCTAGAGCTCCCTCAACTAATGAAAAACTGTTTTTT
v_call: TRBV6-5; clone_size: NA; d_call: NA; j_call: TRBJ1-1; cdr3_aa: CSSSYWGGTEAFF; cdr3_nt: TGTTCCAGCAGTTACTGGGGGGGCACTGAAGCTTTCTTT
v_call: TRBV18; clone_size: NA; d_call: NA; j_call: TRBJ1-2; cdr3_aa: CASSPPGHPTGYTF; cdr3_nt: TGTGCCAGCTCACCTCCCGGCCACCCCACGGGCTACACCTTC
v_call: TRBV9; clone_size: NA; d_call: NA; j_call: TRBJ1-1; cdr3_aa: CASSPRGALDTEAFF; cdr3_nt: TGTGCCAGCAGCCCACGTGGGGCCTTGGACACTGAAGCTTTCTTT
v_call: TRBV7-2; clone_size: NA; d_call: TRBD2; j_call: TRBJ2-5; cdr3_aa: CASSLQRGRETQYF; cdr3_nt: TGTGCCAGCAGCTTACAGCGGGGGCGTGAGACCCAGTACTTC
v_call: TRBV11-2; clone_size: many; d_call: NA; j_call: TRBJ2-3; cdr3_aa: CASSQGEGDTQYF; cdr3_nt: TGTGCCAGCAGCCAGGGGGAGGGGGATACGCAGTATTTT
v_call: TRBV9; clone_size: once; d_call: NA; j_call: TRBJ1-1; cdr3_aa: CASSVEKGSAAFF; cdr3_nt: TGTGCCAGCAGCGTAGAGAAGGGTAGTGCGGCTTTCTTT
v_call: TRBV5-1; clone_size: many; d_call: NA; j_call: TRBJ1-2; cdr3_aa: CASSLSPGNYGYTF; cdr3_nt: TGCGCCAGCAGCTTGTCCCCAGGGAACTATGGCTACACCTTC
v_call: TRBV7-9; clone_size: NA; d_call: NA; j_call: TRBJ2-5; cdr3_aa: CASVNSYDPETQYF; cdr3_nt: TGTGCCAGCGTAAACAGCTACGACCCTGAGACCCAGTACTTC
v_call: TRBV7-9; clone_size: NA; d_call: NA; j_call: TRBJ2-5; cdr3_aa: CASSLNRGGQTQYF; cdr3_nt: TGTGCCAGCAGCTTAAATAGGGGGGGACAGACCCAGTACTTC
v_call: TRBV5-1; clone_size: NA; d_call: TRBD1; j_call: TRBJ1-5; cdr3_aa: CASSPGTGPNQPQHF; cdr3_nt: TGCGCCAGCAGCCCTGGGACAGGGCCTAATCAGCCCCAGCATTTT
v_call: TRBV6-5; clone_size: NA; d_call: NA; j_call: TRBJ2-5; cdr3_aa: CASSFKYQETQYF; cdr3_nt: TGTGCCAGCAGTTTTAAGTACCAAGAGACCCAGTACTTC
v_call: TRBV6-2/TRBV6-3; clone_size: NA; d_call: NA; j_call: TRBJ1-2; cdr3_aa: CASSSRSKEGYTF; cdr3_nt: TGTGCCAGCAGCTCGCGGTCCAAGGAGGGCTACACCTTC
v_call: TRBV11-2; clone_size: NA; d_call: TRBD2; j_call: TRBJ2-3; cdr3_aa: CASSTPGLRAQYF; cdr3_nt: TGTGCCAGCAGCACACCGGGACTACGCGCACAGTATTTT
v_call: TRBV12-3/TRBV12-4; clone_size: NA; d_call: TRBD1; j_call: TRBJ1-4; cdr3_aa: CASSLSQGAQSVFF; cdr3_nt: TGTGCCAGCAGTTTATCACAGGGGGCTCAATCGGTGTTTTTT
v_call: TRBV5-1; clone_size: many; d_call: NA; j_call: TRBJ1-4; cdr3_aa: CASSLGAALGEKLFF; cdr3_nt: TGCGCCAGCAGCTTGGGAGCGGCCCTCGGGGAAAAACTGTTTTTT
v_call: TRBV18; clone_size: NA; d_call: NA; j_call: TRBJ1-3; cdr3_aa: CASNHGTRNF; cdr3_nt: TGTGCCAGCAACCACGGGACAAGGAATTTT
v_call: TRBV7-8; clone_size: NA; d_call: TRBD1; j_call: TRBJ1-5; cdr3_aa: CASSPTGVPQHF; cdr3_nt: TGTGCCAGCAGCCCGACAGGGGTGCCCCAGCATTTT
v_call: TRBV7-2; clone_size: NA; d_call: NA; j_call: TRBJ2-5; cdr3_aa: CASSLAHRAEEEETQYF; cdr3_nt: TGTGCCAGCAGCTTAGCGCACAGGGCGGAGGAGGAAGAGACCCAGTACTTC
v_call: TRBV9; clone_size: NA; d_call: NA; j_call: TRBJ2-5; cdr3_aa: CASSPTTYQETQYF; cdr3_nt: TGTGCCAGCAGCCCCACTACGTACCAAGAGACCCAGTACTTC